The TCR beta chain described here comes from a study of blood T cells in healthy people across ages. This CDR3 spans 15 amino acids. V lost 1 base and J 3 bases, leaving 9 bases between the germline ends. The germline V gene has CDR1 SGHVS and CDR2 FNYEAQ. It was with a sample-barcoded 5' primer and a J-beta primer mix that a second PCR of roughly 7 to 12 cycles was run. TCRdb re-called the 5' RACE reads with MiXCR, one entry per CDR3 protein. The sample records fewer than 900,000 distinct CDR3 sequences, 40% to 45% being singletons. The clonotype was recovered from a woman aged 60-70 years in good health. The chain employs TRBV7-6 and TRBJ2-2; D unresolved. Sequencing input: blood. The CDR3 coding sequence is TGTGCCAGCAGCTTAGAACAGTTCTACACCGGGGAGCTGTTTTTT. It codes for CASSLEQFYTGELFF. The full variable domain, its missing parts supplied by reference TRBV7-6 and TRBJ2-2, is GAGVSQSPRYKVTKRGQDVALRCDPISGHVSLYWYRQALGQGPEFLTYFNYEAQQDKSGLPNDRFSAERPEGSISTLTIQRTEQRDSAMYRCASSLEQFYTGELFFGEGSRLTVL.